This T cell receptor beta chain was captured in a study of cytomegalovirus exposure and HLA in healthy donors. With respect to this clone: Antigen: not known. In the same sample, other DNA sequences code for this CDR3.

The CDR3 loop spans 14 amino acids. Germline V CDR1 and CDR2: MNHEY, SVGAGI. V lost 6 bases to trimming and J lost 5 bases, with 16 bases between them. This PCR relied on a set of 60 Vbeta primers and 13 Jbeta primers. Assay used: immunoSEQ multiplex PCR; TCRdb lists only in-frame clones, some missing. The sample consists of 95,000 to 150,000 clones, approximately 79% of them appearing once. Findings and limits, study-wide: Later analysis revealed greater clonal expansion in HLA-associated TCR beta chains than in equally common others.

The sample consisted of PBMCs. This chain joins TRBV6-5 and TRBJ2-5; D might be TRBD2 (7 bases). The sequence was collected from a man aged 30 to 45 in good health and CMV-seronegative. DNA of the CDR3: TGTGCCAGCAGCTTGCCCGGGGGGCGGGAGACCCAGTACTTC. Translation: CASSLPGGRETQYF.